This is a list of T cell receptor beta chains from one sample in a study of cytomegalovirus exposure and HLA in healthy donors. The protocol was immunoSEQ multiplex PCR, while the TCRdb copy is restricted to in-frame clones and leaves out a portion. The sample includes fewer than 200,000 clones, roughly 79% of them seen just once. Sequenced sample: PBMCs. These receptors were collected from a man aged 25-45 years in good health and CMV-seronegative. CDR3s include the opening cysteine and the closing phenylalanine or tryptophan. A D gene is named only where the DNA matches it firmly. The listing skips clone size in some rows; elsewhere it reads once, few, many or a size class.

v_gene: TRBV9
abundance: -
d_gene: -
j_gene: TRBJ2-5
CDR3aa: CASSRDSQETQYF
CDR3nt: TGTGCCAGCAGCAGAGACAGTCAAGAGACCCAGTACTTC

v_gene: TRBV7-2
abundance: few
d_gene: -
j_gene: TRBJ2-3
CDR3aa: CASPGGSGTDTQYF
CDR3nt: TGTGCCAGCCCCGGGGGTAGCGGCACAGATACGCAGTATTTT

v_gene: TRBV11-1
abundance: -
d_gene: -
j_gene: TRBJ2-7
CDR3aa: CASSPLSSYEQYF
CDR3nt: TGTGCCAGCAGCCCCCTTTCCTCCTACGAGCAGTACTTC

v_gene: TRBV6-6
abundance: -
d_gene: -
j_gene: TRBJ1-5
CDR3aa: CASTQGNQPQHF
CDR3nt: TGTGCCAGCACCCAGGGCAATCAGCCCCAGCATTTT

v_gene: TRBV28
abundance: -
d_gene: TRBD1
j_gene: TRBJ1-2
CDR3aa: CASSPGGSGYTF
CDR3nt: TGTGCCAGCAGTCCAGGGGGCTCCGGCTACACCTTC

v_gene: TRBV13
abundance: -
d_gene: -
j_gene: TRBJ1-3
CDR3aa: CASSFRQWINTIYF
CDR3nt: TGTGCCAGCAGCTTTAGACAGTGGATAAACACCATATATTTT

v_gene: TRBV30
abundance: -
d_gene: TRBD1
j_gene: TRBJ2-5
CDR3aa: CAWSRDRGETQYF
CDR3nt: TGTGCCTGGAGTCGGGACAGGGGGGAGACCCAGTACTTC

v_gene: TRBV28
abundance: -
d_gene: TRBD1
j_gene: TRBJ1-1
CDR3aa: CASSRPAGTGNTEAFF
CDR3nt: TGTGCCAGCAGTCGCCCCGCCGGGACAGGGAACACTGAAGCTTTCTTT

v_gene: TRBV5-1
abundance: once
d_gene: TRBD2
j_gene: TRBJ2-3
CDR3aa: CASSSFGLATDTQYF
CDR3nt: TGCGCCAGCAGCTCCTTTGGACTAGCCACAGATACGCAGTATTTT

v_gene: TRBV28
abundance: -
d_gene: TRBD1
j_gene: TRBJ1-2
CDR3aa: CASSLYVGTGIGYTF
CDR3nt: TGTGCCAGCAGTTTATATGTGGGGACAGGGATCGGCTACACCTTC